The 9 T cell receptor beta chains below come from one sample, sequenced in a study of tumor-infiltrating lymphocytes in primary liver carcinoma. The researchers obtained blood RNA from unsorted whole blood and also extracted germline DNA. Total RNA amounting to roughly 450 ng was the source from which TCR beta cDNA was made with a constant-region primer. Nested multiplex PCR, run for three rounds with slightly modified ARM-PCR, yielded TCR beta libraries. Both of the initial two PCR rounds ran for approximately 11 cycles and employed TRBV1-TRBV30 forward primers alongside a C-beta reverse primer. TCRdb re-called the multiplex PCR reads with MiXCR, one entry per CDR3 protein. The sample contains approximately 320,000 distinct CDR3 sequences, almost 60% of which appear only once. The sequencing sample was made of peripheral blood. The source of these receptors is a woman aged 25 to 39 with primary liver carcinoma and hepatitis B virus infection.

On this clonotype: Since a much larger clone is just one base distant, this may be a read error. The genes are TRBV29-1 and TRBJ2-7; D may match TRBD1 or TRBD2 (5 bases each). The CDR3 consists of 13 residues. Germline V gene data show CDR1 as SQVTM and CDR2 as ANQGSEA. In DNA form, the CDR3 reads TGCAGCGTTGGGACATCCTTCGTTAGCGAGCGGTACTTC. It is translated as CSVGTSFVSERYF.

This clonotype is categorized as medium-sized. The gene calls are TRBV11-2 and TRBJ2-6; the D gene could be TRBD1 or TRBD2 (5 bases each). Germline CDR1 SGHAT, CDR2 FQNNGV. This CDR3 has 15 residues. Trimming removed 7 bases from V and 1 base from J, with 11 bases in between. This CDR3 is CASTGTGSGANVLTF. The CDR3 bases are TGTGCCAGCACCGGGACCGGTTCTGGGGCCAACGTCCTGACTTTC.

As to this clonotype: Mismatch with germline at one junction end may stem from a read error. The J gene is TRBJ2-7, the V gene TRBV11-2; D is uncertain. The CDR3 extends over 12 amino acids. The germline CDR1 and CDR2 sequences are SGHAT and FQNNGV. The CDR3 nucleotides read TGTGCCAGCAGCTTAGGTCCCACTGAGCAGTCCTTC. This encodes CASSLGPTEQSF. Full variable domain (outside the CDR3, taken from reference TRBV11-2 and TRBJ2-7): EAGVAQSPRYKIIEKRQSVAFWCNPISGHATLYWYQQILGQGPKLLIQFQNNGVVDDSQLPKDRFSAERLKGVDSTLKIQPAKLEDSAVYLCASSLGPTEQSFGPGTRLTVT.

As to this clonotype: A read error may be the cause here, since a much bigger clone is one base away. This chain joins TRBV4-2 and TRBJ2-2; the D call may be TRBD1 or TRBD2 (9 bases each). The CDR3 consists of 15 residues. The germline V gene encodes CDR1 LGHNA and CDR2 YNFKEQ. The CDR3 sequence is CASSQVQGASGEMFF. The CDR3, as DNA: TGTGCCAGCAGCCAAGTACAGGGGGCTAGCGGGGAGATGTTTTTT.

This clonotype has ten or more counts. This chain connects TRBV12-3 or TRBV12-4 to TRBJ1-5, with no clear D. Trimming removed 5 bases from V and 6 bases from J, with 5 bases in between. The CDR3 is 11 residues long. This CDR3 reads CASSTGQPQHF. The DNA for the CDR3 is TGTGCCAGCAGTACGGGTCAGCCCCAGCATTTT.

A few counts support this clonotype. The J gene is TRBJ1-5, the V gene TRBV4-1; D gene uncertain. Germline loops: CDR1 MGHRA, CDR2 YSYEKL. Trimming removed 0 bases from V and 7 bases from J, with 7 bases in between. There are 13 residues in the CDR3. The chain's CDR3 is CASSQEVSQPQHF. CDR3 in DNA: TGCGCCAGCAGCCAAGAGGTCTCCCAGCCCCAGCATTTT.

V is TRBV11-3 and J is TRBJ2-3, with 7 bases fitting TRBD1. The CDR3 contains 17 residues. Trimming at V came to 5 bases and at J to 3 bases, leaving 14 bases not matched to a gene. Germline CDR1 and CDR2: SGHNT and YENEEA. The CDR3 spells CASSPGTEYGTTDTQYF. Written as DNA, the CDR3 is TGTGCCAGCAGCCCCGGGACAGAGTATGGGACGACAGATACGCAGTATTTT.

Turning to this clonotype: One end of the junction does not line up with germline, which may come from a read error. V and J are TRBV29-1 and TRBJ2-1; TRBD2 matches 9 bases. Germline V gives CDR1 SQVTM, CDR2 ANQGSEA. CDR3 size: 13 residues. CDR3 in DNA: TGCGGCGGGGGGGCCGGTAGAGACAATGAGCTGTTCTTC. Translating gives CGGGAGRDNELFF.

CDR3 bases: TGTGCCTGGTCTAGGGGGTTCGGGCGGTATGAGCAGTTCTTC. It specifies CAWSRGFGRYEQFF. The J gene is TRBJ2-1, the V gene TRBV30, with D perhaps matching TRBD1 (6 bases). This CDR3 region has 14 residues. The V gene lost 5 bases and the J gene lost 8 bases, with 19 bases spanning the gap. Per the germline V gene, CDR1 is GTSNPN and CDR2 is SVGIG (reference sequence).